The present T cell receptor beta chain was sequenced within a study of CXCR3-negative and CXCR3-positive naive CD8 T cells. The study's findings and limits: For CXCR3-positive naive cells, TRB CDR3s were more hydrophobic than those of CXCR3-negative naive cells.

The TRB libraries of cDNA were built by UMI-labeled 5' RACE. With the 5' RACE reads reprocessed, TCRdb shows one record per CDR3 protein and no DNA. The sample's table shows around 63,000 distinct CDR3 sequences. In the case of this clonotype: The target antigen is unknown.

Sequencing used naive CXCR3+ CD8+ T cells from blood. Subset here: CD45RO-CCR7+CD27+CD95- naive CD8+ T cells expressing CXCR3 (TNR3+). The sequence was obtained from a human donor in good health. Some clones in this sample may be carry-over from other donors' samples.

The CDR3 is CASSTTGSSYEQYF. The V and J genes are TRBV19 and TRBJ2-7; absent DNA, TCRdb's TRBD1 call cannot be checked. Germline V gives CDR1 LNHDA, CDR2 SQIVND (reference sequence). The CDR3 is made up of 14 amino acids.